The clone carrying this T cell receptor (beta chain) was seen repeatedly, ten times or more. Its antigen is unknown. V shed 4 bases and J shed 5 bases, with 24 bases lying between them. CDR1 and CDR2 (germline): SGHVS, FNYEAQ. The CDR3 contains 17 residues. The data belong to a study of T-cell memory formation after mild COVID-19. TCRdb reprocessed the 5' RACE reads via MiXCR and lists one record per CDR3 protein. The table lists about 130,000 distinct CDR3 sequences, approximately 17% of them singletons. Findings and limits, study-wide: Contracting clones localized mainly to CM and EM when CD4+ and mainly to EMRA when CD8+.

This TCR derives from a man between 18 and 35 years old who had mild COVID-19 (a few samples of this study predate the infection). Cell type and time point are not known. The V gene is TRBV7-6, the J gene TRBJ2-7; D is possibly TRBD1 or TRBD2 (5 bases each). Material: PBMCs or a T cell subset sorted from them (not recorded which). CDR3 residues: CASSSKPGTYEINEQYF. Here the CDR3 DNA reads TGTGCCAGCAGCTCGAAACCGGGGACGTACGAAATCAACGAGCAGTACTTC.